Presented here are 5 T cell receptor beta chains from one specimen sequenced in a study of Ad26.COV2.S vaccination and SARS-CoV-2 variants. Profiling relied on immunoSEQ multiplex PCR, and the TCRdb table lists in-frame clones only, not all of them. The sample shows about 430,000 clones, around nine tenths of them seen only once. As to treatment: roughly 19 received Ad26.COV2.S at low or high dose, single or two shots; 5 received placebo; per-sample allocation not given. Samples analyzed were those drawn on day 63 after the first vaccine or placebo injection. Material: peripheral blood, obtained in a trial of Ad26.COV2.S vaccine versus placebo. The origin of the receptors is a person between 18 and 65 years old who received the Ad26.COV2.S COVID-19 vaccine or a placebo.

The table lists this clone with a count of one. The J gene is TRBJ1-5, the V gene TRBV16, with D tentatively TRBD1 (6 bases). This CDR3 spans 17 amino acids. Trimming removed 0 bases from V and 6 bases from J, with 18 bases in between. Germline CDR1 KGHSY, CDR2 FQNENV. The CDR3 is CASSQSGLEGEAQPQHF. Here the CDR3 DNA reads TGTGCCAGCAGCCAATCGGGTTTGGAGGGGGAGGCTCAGCCCCAGCATTTT.

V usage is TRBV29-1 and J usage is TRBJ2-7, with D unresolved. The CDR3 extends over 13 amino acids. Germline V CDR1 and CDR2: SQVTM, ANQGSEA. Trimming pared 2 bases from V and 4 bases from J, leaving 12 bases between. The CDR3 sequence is CSVEYPSNYEQYF. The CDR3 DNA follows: TGCAGCGTTGAATACCCTTCGAATTACGAGCAGTACTTC.

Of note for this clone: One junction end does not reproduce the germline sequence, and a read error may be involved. The CDR3 DNA follows: TGTGCCAGCAGCTTAGGGCTGGGACGGAACTACGAGCAGTGCTTC. Translated: CASSLGLGRNYEQCF. The J gene is TRBJ2-7, the V gene TRBV11-2; D may match TRBD1 or TRBD2 (5 bases each). The CDR3 is 15 amino acids. The germline V gene encodes CDR1 SGHAT and CDR2 FQNNGV.

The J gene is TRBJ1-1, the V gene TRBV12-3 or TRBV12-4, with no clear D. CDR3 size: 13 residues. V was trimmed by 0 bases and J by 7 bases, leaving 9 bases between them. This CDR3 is CASSLAPVGEAFF. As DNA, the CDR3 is TGTGCCAGCAGTTTAGCCCCCGTTGGTGAAGCTTTCTTT.

The CDR3 nucleotides are TGTGTCAGAAGCTTAGGGGAGCGGGGCACAGATACGCAGTATTTT. Protein: CVRSLGERGTDTQYF. V and J are TRBV7-5 and TRBJ2-3; the D call of TRBD2 is as the table states it, not checked on the DNA. TRBV7-5 is a known pseudogene. The CDR3 extends over 15 amino acids.